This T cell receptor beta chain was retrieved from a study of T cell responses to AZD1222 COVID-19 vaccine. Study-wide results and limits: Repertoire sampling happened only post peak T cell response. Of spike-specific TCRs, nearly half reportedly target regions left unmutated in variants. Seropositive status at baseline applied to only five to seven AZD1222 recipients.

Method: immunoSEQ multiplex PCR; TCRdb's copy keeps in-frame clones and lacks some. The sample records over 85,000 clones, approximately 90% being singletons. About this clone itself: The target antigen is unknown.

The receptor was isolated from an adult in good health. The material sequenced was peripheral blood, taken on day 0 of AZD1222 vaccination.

The CDR3 DNA reads TGTGCCAGCAGCTTGGCCCTGACTAGCAGCCCAGATACGCAGTATTTT. Translation gives CASSLALTSSPDTQYF. The genes are TRBV5-6 and TRBJ2-3, with 7 bases fitting TRBD2. Unmatched junction bases numbered 8, after V lost 0 bases and J lost 4 bases. Per germline, CDR1 SGHDT and CDR2 YYEEEE. The CDR3 length is 16 residues.